Sequencing of this T cell receptor (beta chain) was carried out in a study of blood T cell repertoires in COVID-19. Study-level information: Nucleic acid was either cDNA or gDNA, and it came from T cells, B-cell-depleted T cells, or PBMCs.

V was cut by 5 bases and J by 2 bases, with 7 bases left in between. From germline, CDR1 is KGHSH and CDR2 LQKENI. CDR3 length: 13 residues. The assay was immunoSEQ multiplex PCR, and TCRdb's table has in-frame clones only and misses some. The table includes some 49,000 clones, roughly four fifths detected once. The sequenced sample was peripheral blood. This rearrangement joins TRBV18 to TRBJ1-5; D unclear. The TCR sequence derives from a woman aged 60-75 years with acute or convalescent COVID-19. Written as DNA, the CDR3 is TGTGCCAGCTCAAGCGGTCGCAATCAGCCCCAGCATTTT. Translating it yields CASSSGRNQPQHF. The whole variable domain, remainder taken from reference TRBV18 and TRBJ1-5, is NAGVMQNPRHLVRRRGQEARLRCSPMKGHSHVYWYRQLPEEGLKFMVYLQKENIIDESGMPKERFSAEFPKEGPSILRIQQVVRGDSAAYFCASSSGRNQPQHFGDGTRLSIL.